Shown below are 23 T cell receptor beta chains from a single sample sequenced in a study of molecular identifiers for immune sequencing clone quantification (dated by TCRdb to the late 2010s). Library creation used PCR. Instrument on record: Illumina HiSeq 4000. Using fastp trimming at Q25 and MiXCR clonotype assembly, TCRdb reanalyzed the public sequencing data and kept in-frame beta chains. Each record represents a unique CDR3 protein, reported with the most common genes and DNA among its rows. For this sample there are around 470,000 distinct CDR3 sequences; about 22% appear just once. Jointly, the top ten make up approximately 0.84% of the sample. Sequenced input: naive CD8+ T cells from blood, with Jurkat cell RNA spiked in. Read against the paper, the sample's cell subset or site label means: FACS-sorted CD8+CD4-CCR7+CD45RA+ naive T cells. These receptors all stem from a human donor in good health. Some libraries in this study had Jurkat cell RNA spiked in.

This clonotype was found many times. The gene calls are TRBV27 and TRBJ1-4; D is unresolved. This CDR3 has 13 amino acids. The germline V gene encodes CDR1 MNHEY and CDR2 SMNVEV (reference sequence). V dropped 8 bases and J dropped 5 bases, with 12 bases sitting between them. The DNA of the CDR3 is TGTGCCAGCTCCTATTTAGACAATGAAAAACTGTTTTTT. Translating gives CASSYLDNEKLFF.

Remarks on this clonotype: A much larger clone is a single base away; this may be a read error. The chain carries TRBV29-1 and TRBJ2-5; TRBD2 matches 10 bases. Per the germline V gene, CDR1 is SQVTM and CDR2 is ANQGSEA. This CDR3 is built from 18 residues. CDR3 in DNA: TGCAACGTCGACGGGACCAGACTAGCGGGTGATTACCAAGAGACCCAGTACTTC. Its translation is CNVDGTRLAGDYQETQYF. Full variable domain (remainder filled in from reference TRBV29-1 and TRBJ2-5): SAVISQKPSRDICQRGTSLTIQCQVDSQVTMMFWYRQQPGQSLTLIATANQGSEATYESGFVIDKFPISRPNLTFSTLTVSNMSPEDSSIYLCNVDGTRLAGDYQETQYFGPGTRLLVL.

About this clonotype: A much more abundant neighbour one base away suggests this may be a read error. CDR3: CASSSWGQGGASNQPQHF. The CDR3 nucleotides read TGTGCCAGCAGTTCTTGGGGGCAAGGGGGTGCTAGCAATCAGCCCCAGCATTTT. V usage is TRBV27 and J usage is TRBJ1-5, with a tentative D call TRBD1 (6 bases). CDR3 length: 18 amino acids. Trimming took off 4 bases at V and 0 bases at J, with 19 bases between the two ends. From germline, CDR1 is MNHEY and CDR2 SMNVEV (reference sequence).

The chain carries TRBV27 and TRBJ2-3; 8 positions agree with TRBD2. CDR3 length: 16 residues. CDR1 MNHEY and CDR2 SMNVEV come from the germline V gene (reference sequence). V trimming: 6 bases; J trimming: 3 bases; junction bases outside the gene matches: 11. The CDR3 spells CASRGLRGGRTDTQYF. The CDR3 DNA reads as TGTGCCAGCAGGGGACTTCGCGGGGGGCGGACAGATACGCAGTATTTT.

There are a few counts of this clonotype. The CDR3 DNA sequence: TGTGCCAGCAGTCCAATCTGGGGAGGAGGAAACACCATATATTTT. This sequence encodes CASSPIWGGGNTIYF. This chain connects TRBV11-2 to TRBJ1-3; D remains ambiguous. This CDR3 is 15 amino acids long. Germline V CDR1 and CDR2: SGHAT, FQNNGV. Trimming removed 6 bases from V and 4 bases from J, with 16 bases in between.

In its sample, this clonotype was seen a few times. The rearrangement links TRBV10-2 to TRBJ2-1; D gene unclear. V was cut by 5 bases and J by 6 bases, with 8 bases left in between. The length of the CDR3 is 12 residues. Germline values: CDR1 WSHSY, CDR2 SAAADI. The CDR3: CASSLLSNEQFF. The CDR3 coding sequence is TGCGCCAGCAGTCTGCTCTCCAATGAGCAGTTCTTC.

This clonotype was seen many times. This sequence joins TRBV27 and TRBJ2-7; 10 bases line up with TRBD1. The CDR3 runs to 16 residues. Germline values: CDR1 MNHEY, CDR2 SMNVEV (reference sequence). Trimming removed 3 bases from V and 2 bases from J; junction bases left unmatched: 7. This CDR3 reads CASSFDAGQGAYEQYF. CDR3 bases: TGTGCCAGCAGTTTTGACGCTGGACAGGGGGCCTACGAGCAGTACTTC.

The chain uses TRBV5-6 and TRBJ2-7; no clear D gene. Trimming removed 4 bases from V and 3 bases from J, with 8 bases in between. The CDR3 consists of 12 residues. CDR1 and CDR2 (germline): SGHDT, YYEEEE. In nucleotides, the CDR3 is TGTGCCAGCAGCGATAGTCGCTACGAGCAGTACTTC. This encodes CASSDSRYEQYF.

This chain links TRBV5-4 with TRBJ2-7; D unresolved. The CDR3 has 12 residues. The V gene lost 4 bases and the J gene lost 7 bases, with 12 bases spanning the gap. Germline assignment: CDR1 SGHNT and CDR2 YYREEE (reference sequence). The CDR3 loop reads CASSIFSEEQYF. The CDR3 DNA reads as TGTGCCAGCAGCATTTTTTCTGAGGAGCAGTACTTC.

Notes on this clonotype: Given a much more abundant clone one base away, this may be a read error. The J gene is TRBJ2-7, the V gene TRBV20-1, with D perhaps TRBD2 (6 bases). This CDR3 is 13 amino acids long. The V end was cut by 5 bases, the J end by 6 bases, with 17 bases between. Germline V lookup: CDR1 DFQATT, CDR2 SNEGSKA (reference sequence). This CDR3 is CSAWTGGKGEQYF. CDR3 nucleotide sequence: TGCAGTGCTTGGACTGGCGGGAAGGGCGAGCAGTACTTC.

The J gene is TRBJ2-7, the V gene TRBV27, with D possibly being TRBD1 (6 bases). Looked up from germline, CDR1 is MNHEY and CDR2 is SMNVEV (reference sequence). Trimming removed 4 bases at V and 0 bases at J, with 13 bases between. This CDR3 region has 15 residues. The CDR3 reads CASSYQAGASYEQYF. CDR3 coding DNA: TGTGCCAGCAGTTATCAGGCAGGGGCCTCCTACGAGCAGTACTTC.

This clonotype was recorded at least ten times. The gene calls are TRBV5-5 and TRBJ1-5; D not resolved. Germline V lookup: CDR1 SGHKS, CDR2 YYEKEE (reference sequence). This CDR3 has 13 amino acids. The V end lost 4 bases, the J end lost 6 bases, and 11 bases lay between the germline ends. CDR3 nucleotide sequence: TGTGCCAGCAGCGTTTGGCTGGGTCAGCCCCAGCATTTT. Translated, it gives CASSVWLGQPQHF.

This clonotype was found a few times. V gene TRBV5-5 combines with J gene TRBJ1-5; D is uncertain. CDR1 is SGHKS and CDR2 is YYEKEE in the germline V gene (reference sequence). The CDR3 loop spans 13 amino acids. Deletions cut 0 bases from V and 6 bases from J, with 7 bases between. The CDR3 coding sequence is TGTGCCAGCAGCTTGGAAGCTTCTCAGCCCCAGCATTTT. Its protein is CASSLEASQPQHF.

This clonotype showed up many times. This CDR3 is CASSARVSQETQYF. CDR3 DNA: TGTGCCAGCAGCGCCCGGGTCTCTCAAGAGACCCAGTACTTC. This chain connects TRBV6-1 to TRBJ2-5; D is ambiguous. The CDR3 runs 14 residues. The V end lost 6 bases, the J end lost 2 bases, and 13 bases lay between the germline ends. Per the germline V gene, CDR1 is MNHNS and CDR2 is SASEGT.

This clonotype occurred many times. The rearrangement links TRBV11-2 to TRBJ2-3, with 9 bases identical to TRBD2. This CDR3 comprises 16 residues. V lost 2 bases and J lost 5; bases outside the gene matches: 8. Germline V gives CDR1 SGHAT, CDR2 FQNNGV. CDR3 DNA sequence: TGTGCCAGCAGCTTATACGCGGGGGGGCTTGGAGATACGCAGTATTTT. Translating gives CASSLYAGGLGDTQYF.

CDR3 sequence: CSARDLGLAGGRTQYF. Here the CDR3 DNA reads TGCAGTGCTAGAGATCTCGGACTAGCGGGGGGGCGGACCCAGTACTTC. J is TRBJ2-5 and V is TRBV20-1; 15 bases are shared with TRBD2. Germline V gene lookup returns CDR1 DFQATT and CDR2 SNEGSKA (reference sequence). V gave up 0 bases and J gave up 7 bases; unmatched junction bases: 6. The CDR3 extends over 16 amino acids.

The genes are TRBV10-3 and TRBJ1-4; no firm D call. The germline V gene encodes CDR1 ENHRY and CDR2 SYGVKD. The CDR3 has 13 amino acids. The V and J ends lost 2 bases and 4 bases respectively, with 5 bases between them. The CDR3 loop reads CAISEPYNEKLFF. The CDR3 nucleotides read TGTGCCATCAGTGAGCCATATAATGAAAAACTGTTTTTT.

CDR3 region: CATSMISNQPQHF. The CDR3 coding sequence is TGTGCCACCAGCATGATTAGCAATCAGCCCCAGCATTTT. The genes are TRBV15 and TRBJ1-5; D remains unclear. Germline V gives CDR1 LNHNV, CDR2 YYDKDF (reference sequence). The CDR3 has 13 amino acids. The V and J ends lost 4 bases and 0 bases respectively, with 4 bases between them.

This clonotype has at least ten counts. This chain uses TRBV27 with TRBJ1-1, with D uncertain. The V gene lost 2 bases and the J gene lost 1 base, with 11 bases spanning the gap. CDR3 length: 15 residues. Germline values: CDR1 MNHEY, CDR2 SMNVEV (reference sequence). In DNA form, the CDR3 reads TGTGCCAGCAGTTTAGGAACGGCATGGAACACTGAAGCTTTCTTT. This translates into CASSLGTAWNTEAFF.

This clonotype appeared many times. This chain links TRBV7-6 with TRBJ2-2, with D possibly being TRBD1 (5 bases). V lost 5 bases and J lost 9, with 13 bases in between. CDR1 and CDR2 from the germline V gene are SGHVS and FNYEAQ. The CDR3 is 13 amino acids. The CDR3 spells CASSPDSVWELFF. DNA for the CDR3: TGTGCCAGCAGCCCAGACAGCGTTTGGGAGCTGTTTTTT.

This clonotype was observed a handful of times. The genes are TRBV27 and TRBJ2-3, with 11 bases aligning to TRBD2. The CDR3 runs to 17 residues. CDR1 and CDR2 (germline): MNHEY, SMNVEV (reference sequence). V was clipped by 7 bases and J by 2 bases; unmatched bases: 11. CDR3 loop: CASTFIGTSGATDTQYF. As DNA, the CDR3 is TGTGCCAGCACATTTATAGGGACTAGCGGCGCCACAGATACGCAGTATTTT.

This clonotype was picked up many times. This chain uses TRBV2 with TRBJ2-5, with D maybe TRBD2 (5 bases). The V end was cut by 10 bases, the J end by 4 bases, with 13 bases between. CDR1 is SNHLY and CDR2 is FYNNEI in the germline V gene. The CDR3 is 12 residues long. Written as DNA, the CDR3 is TGTGCCACCCGTCGGGGTAGAGAGACCCAGTACTTC. This codes for CATRRGRETQYF.

The rearrangement links TRBV28 to TRBJ1-2; a weak D match, TRBD1 (5 bases). There are 15 residues in the CDR3. Looked up from germline, CDR1 is MDHEN and CDR2 is SYDVKM. V was cut by 5 bases and J by 0 bases, with 13 bases left in between. CDR3 in DNA: TGTGCCAGCAGTCCATGGGGACGGACTAACTATGGCTACACCTTC. Amino acids: CASSPWGRTNYGYTF.